This is a list of T cell receptor beta chains from one sample in a study of blood T cells in healthy people across ages. One entry per CDR3 protein, called by TCRdb with MiXCR from the 5' RACE reads. The sample holds about 640,000 distinct CDR3 sequences, around three fifths seen once. Sequencing was performed on blood. The receptors derive from a man aged 60-69 years in good health. Each CDR3 is given with its conserved first and last residue. The D gene is left open where the match is weak. Some rows have no size entry. The others give once, few or many, or a class for an expanded clone.

d_gene	j_gene	v_gene	abundance	CDR3nt	CDR3aa
TRBD2	TRBJ2-3	TRBV12-3/TRBV12-4	.	TGTGCCAGCAGTTTCATGGGACTAGCGAAGGCGCAGTATTTT	CASSFMGLAKAQYF
.	TRBJ2-5	TRBV2	.	TGTGCCAGCAAAAGGGGGGCCCCCCAAGAGACCCAGTACTTC	CASKRGAPQETQYF
.	TRBJ2-7	TRBV6-5	.	TGTGCCAGCAGTTACCTGGGTCCCCTCTACGAGCAGTACTTC	CASSYLGPLYEQYF
.	TRBJ1-1	TRBV11-2	once	TGTGCCAGCAGCCCCGCGGGAGGCTCAAGATCCGAAGCTTTCTTT	CASSPAGGSRSEAFF
TRBD1	TRBJ1-5	TRBV5-4	few	TGTGCCAGCAGTAGAGGGGGCGGTGATCAGCCCCAGCATTTT	CASSRGGGDQPQHF
TRBD1	TRBJ1-4	TRBV5-1	.	TGCGCCAGCAGCAGAGCAGGGGGCCAGGAAAAACTGTTTTTT	CASSRAGGQEKLFF
.	TRBJ1-4	TRBV9	.	TGTGCCAGCAGCGTAGAGCCAGGGCGAGAAAAACTGTTTTTT	CASSVEPGREKLFF
.	TRBJ2-7	TRBV10-2	.	TGCGCCAGCAGTGACCGGACGGCGTCCTACGAGCAGTACTTC	CASSDRTASYEQYF
TRBD2	TRBJ2-5	TRBV29-1	few	TGCAGCGTTTCCTCGACTAGCGGGGCCCCTTGGACCCAGTACTTC	CSVSSTSGAPWTQYF
TRBD1	TRBJ2-5	TRBV4-1	.	TGCGCCAGCAGCCAAGATGGGACAGGCAGTGAGTACTTC	CASSQDGTGSEYF
.	TRBJ1-1	TRBV5-5	.	TGTGCCAGCAGCAGCCAGCCGACGCTGAACACTGAAGCTTTCTTT	CASSSQPTLNTEAFF
.	TRBJ1-6	TRBV20-1	once	TGCAGTGCTCGCGCTTCGACCCTCCGCGGTTCACCCCTCCACTTT	CSARASTLRGSPLHF
.	TRBJ2-5	TRBV25-1	.	TGTGCCAGCAGTAAAACTAGCCCAGGAGAGACCCAGTACTTC	CASSKTSPGETQYF
.	TRBJ1-6	TRBV20-1	.	TGCAGTGCTAGGGGAGTTACGGGTTCACCCCTCCACTTT	CSARGVTGSPLHF
.	TRBJ2-1	TRBV4-2	once	TGTGCCAGCAGCCAAGACAGCCCAGAGCAGTTCTTC	CASSQDSPEQFF
.	TRBJ1-2	TRBV7-2	.	TGTGCCAGCAGCGTAACAGGGCCCTCGAGCTACACCTTC	CASSVTGPSSYTF
.	TRBJ1-2	TRBV20-1	few	TGCAGTGCTGCGGGACCCGTCAACTATGGCTACACCTTC	CSAAGPVNYGYTF
TRBD1	TRBJ1-6	TRBV5-5	.	TGTGCCAGCAGCTCCCGGGACAGGTTTAATTCACCCCTCCACTTT	CASSSRDRFNSPLHF
TRBD2	TRBJ2-3	TRBV10-3	.	TGTGCCATCAGTACTCGTAGCGGGGGACCAGATACGCAGTATTTT	CAISTRSGGPDTQYF
.	TRBJ1-6	TRBV20-1	.	TGCAGTGCTAGAGATCGGGGTGTTGATTCACCCCTCCACTTT	CSARDRGVDSPLHF
.	TRBJ1-5	TRBV3-1	.	TGTGCCAGCAGCCACGGAGGGGATCAGCCCCAGCATTTT	CASSHGGDQPQHF
.	TRBJ1-4	TRBV29-1	few	TGCAGCGTCGACCTGGGTGGCAGTTATGAAAAACTGTTTTTT	CSVDLGGSYEKLFF
.	TRBJ2-6	TRBV28	.	TGTGCCAGCTGCCTGAGTTCTGGGGCCAACGTCCTGACTTTC	CASCLSSGANVLTF
.	TRBJ2-1	TRBV7-2	.	TGTGCCAGCAGCTTAGCGGGGGGGCAGTACAATAAGCAGTTCTTC	CASSLAGGQYNKQFF
.	TRBJ1-2	TRBV28	.	TGTGCCAGCGGGACCGCCGTGGACTATGGCTACACCTTC	CASGTAVDYGYTF
.	TRBJ1-5	TRBV9	.	TGTGCCAGCAGCGCAGGGGCGAGGGATCAGCCCCAGCATTTT	CASSAGARDQPQHF
.	TRBJ2-5	TRBV6-5	few	TGTGCCAGCAGCCTCCCCCATCAAGAGACCCAGTACTTC	CASSLPHQETQYF
TRBD2	TRBJ2-5	TRBV5-1	.	TGCGCCAGCAGCTTGGAGGTAGCGGGGGGACAAGAGACCCAGTACTTC	CASSLEVAGGQETQYF
.	TRBJ1-1	TRBV10-3	few	TGTGCCACCAATCTCCGGGACACCAAGAACACTGAAGCTTTCTTT	CATNLRDTKNTEAFF
TRBD2	TRBJ2-1	TRBV5-4	.	TGTGCCAGCAGCTTGGTCCCTAGCGGGGGGGAAGAGACCCAGTTCTTC	CASSLVPSGGEETQFF
.	TRBJ2-6	TRBV6-2/TRBV6-3	.	TGTGCCAGCTTGGTCTCTGGGGCCAACGTCCTGACTTTC	CASLVSGANVLTF
.	TRBJ1-2	TRBV10-3	once	TGTGCCGCCGGGGGAGCTGGCTATGGCTACACCTTC	CAAGGAGYGYTF